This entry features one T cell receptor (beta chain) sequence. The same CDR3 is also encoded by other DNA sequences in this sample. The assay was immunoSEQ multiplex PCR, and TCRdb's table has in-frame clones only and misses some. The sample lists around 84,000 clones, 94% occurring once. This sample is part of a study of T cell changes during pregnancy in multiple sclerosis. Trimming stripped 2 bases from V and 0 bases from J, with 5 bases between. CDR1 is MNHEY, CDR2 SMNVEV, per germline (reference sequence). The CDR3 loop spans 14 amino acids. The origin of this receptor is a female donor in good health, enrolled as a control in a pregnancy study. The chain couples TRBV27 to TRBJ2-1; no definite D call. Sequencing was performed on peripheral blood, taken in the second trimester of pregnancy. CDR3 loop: CASSLRSSYNEQFF. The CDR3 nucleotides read TGTGCCAGCAGTTTAAGGAGCTCCTACAATGAGCAGTTCTTC.